A selection of T cell receptor beta chains follows, all from one sample in a study of regulatory T cells in long-lasting Graves disease. TCRdb re-analysed the multiplex PCR reads in MiXCR, keeping a single row per CDR3 protein. The sample includes about 470,000 distinct CDR3 sequences, more than 20% of them seen just once. The sequences come from peripheral blood mononuclear cells (PBMCs), collected when the disease was refractory, from a patient treated with antithyroid drugs. The receptors originated from a female donor with Graves disease. CDR3s include the opening cysteine and the closing phenylalanine or tryptophan. D genes are given only for firm matches. Clone size appears in some rows only: once, few, many, or a class for an expanded clone.

V gene: TRBV9
clone size: NA
J gene: TRBJ1-6
D gene: NA
CDR3 DNA: NA
CDR3 protein: CASNGGQGRYEQYFGPGSPLHF

V gene: TRBV28
clone size: many
J gene: TRBJ1-2
D gene: NA
CDR3 DNA: TGTGCCAGCAGTTTCTCAGGTTCCTATGGCTACACCTTC
CDR3 protein: CASSFSGSYGYTF

V gene: TRBV27
clone size: many
J gene: TRBJ2-7
D gene: NA
CDR3 DNA: TGTGCCAGCTCCTCGGGGCAGTTCGAGCAGTACTTC
CDR3 protein: CASSSGQFEQYF

V gene: TRBV6-9
clone size: NA
J gene: TRBJ2-1
D gene: TRBD2
CDR3 DNA: TGTGCCAGCAGTTACTTCGGGACTAGCGCGGAGCAGTTCTTC
CDR3 protein: CASSYFGTSAEQFF

V gene: TRBV12-3/TRBV12-4
clone size: NA
J gene: TRBJ2-7
D gene: NA
CDR3 DNA: TGTGCCAGCAGTTTAGATGTAGGGATCGACGAGCGGTACTTC
CDR3 protein: CASSLDVGIDERYF

V gene: TRBV19
clone size: NA
J gene: TRBJ2-7
D gene: NA
CDR3 DNA: TGTGCCAGTAGGGACAGAGCCTACGAGCAGTACTTC
CDR3 protein: CASRDRAYEQYF

V gene: TRBV6-5
clone size: NA
J gene: TRBJ1-2
D gene: NA
CDR3 DNA: TGTGCCAGCAGTTCCCCCGACGGGAAAGCCTATGGCTACACCTTC
CDR3 protein: CASSSPDGKAYGYTF

V gene: TRBV7-2
clone size: few
J gene: TRBJ2-7
D gene: NA
CDR3 DNA: TGTGCCAGCAGCCTAACTATGGACACGACCTACGAGCAGTACTTC
CDR3 protein: CASSLTMDTTYEQYF

V gene: TRBV12-3/TRBV12-4
clone size: many
J gene: TRBJ1-1
D gene: TRBD1
CDR3 DNA: TGTGCCAGCAGCCTGACAGGGGGTACCACTGAAGCTTTCTTT
CDR3 protein: CASSLTGGTTEAFF

V gene: TRBV5-1
clone size: many
J gene: TRBJ2-2
D gene: TRBD2
CDR3 DNA: TGCGCCAGCAGCGGTGGACTAGCGGGAGGAGACGGGGAGCTGTTTTTT
CDR3 protein: CASSGGLAGGDGELFF

V gene: TRBV5-1
clone size: NA
J gene: TRBJ2-7
D gene: NA
CDR3 DNA: TGCGCCAGCAAGCTCGGTGGGGTTGGTGTCGCCGAGCAGTACTTC
CDR3 protein: CASKLGGVGVAEQYF

V gene: TRBV28
clone size: many
J gene: TRBJ2-2
D gene: NA
CDR3 DNA: TGTGCCAGCAAACAACAAGAAGGGGCATTGCGGACGAACACCGGGGAGCTGTTTTTT
CDR3 protein: CASKQQEGALRTNTGELFF

V gene: TRBV12-5
clone size: NA
J gene: TRBJ2-5
D gene: NA
CDR3 DNA: TGTGCTAGTGCCATCGGAGAGACCCAGTACTTC
CDR3 protein: CASAIGETQYF

V gene: TRBV12-3/TRBV12-4
clone size: many
J gene: TRBJ1-1
D gene: NA
CDR3 DNA: TGTGCCAGCAGCGGACTGCCTGGACGCAGGAACACTGAAGCTTTCTTT
CDR3 protein: CASSGLPGRRNTEAFF

V gene: TRBV20-1
clone size: many
J gene: TRBJ1-1
D gene: NA
CDR3 DNA: TGCAGTGCTAGAGCAACGGCAGGGTATTGGAACACTGAAGCTTTCTTT
CDR3 protein: CSARATAGYWNTEAFF

V gene: TRBV5-1
clone size: many
J gene: TRBJ2-7
D gene: TRBD1
CDR3 DNA: TGTGCCAGCAGCCTCGGACAGGGGGCGAGAGAGCAGTACTTC
CDR3 protein: CASSLGQGAREQYF

V gene: TRBV7-3
clone size: NA
J gene: TRBJ1-3
D gene: TRBD1
CDR3 DNA: TGTGCCAGCAGCCCGGGGACAGCTACTGGAAACACCATATATTTT
CDR3 protein: CASSPGTATGNTIYF

V gene: TRBV6-6
clone size: NA
J gene: TRBJ1-3
D gene: NA
CDR3 DNA: TGTGCCAGCAGTTACTCGGGGGGGCTCGGAAGAAACACCATATATTTT
CDR3 protein: CASSYSGGLGRNTIYF

V gene: TRBV4-1
clone size: NA
J gene: TRBJ2-7
D gene: NA
CDR3 DNA: TGCGCCAGCAGCCTCAGGGAGACGCAGCAGGGCTCCTACGAGCAGTACTTC
CDR3 protein: CASSLRETQQGSYEQYF

V gene: TRBV28
clone size: many
J gene: TRBJ2-7
D gene: TRBD2
CDR3 DNA: TGTGCCAGCAGTTTCAGAGCGGGAATGGGCCCAGGGCAGTACTTC
CDR3 protein: CASSFRAGMGPGQYF

V gene: TRBV11-2
clone size: many
J gene: TRBJ1-6
D gene: NA
CDR3 DNA: TGTGCCAGCAGCTTAGTAGCAGGGACAAGGTCACCCCTCCACTTT
CDR3 protein: CASSLVAGTRSPLHF

V gene: TRBV28
clone size: NA
J gene: TRBJ1-2
D gene: NA
CDR3 DNA: TGTGCCAGCAGTTTTTGGGGGGGCAGGCAGACGGAAGGCTACACCTTC
CDR3 protein: CASSFWGGRQTEGYTF

V gene: TRBV28
clone size: NA
J gene: TRBJ1-3
D gene: NA
CDR3 DNA: TGTGCCAGCAGGCCGTGGGGGACCACTGGAAACACCATATATTTT
CDR3 protein: CASRPWGTTGNTIYF

V gene: TRBV28
clone size: many
J gene: TRBJ2-5
D gene: NA
CDR3 DNA: TGTGCCAGCAGTCTCCAGGGGTTAGCAGAGACCCAGTACTTC
CDR3 protein: CASSLQGLAETQYF

V gene: TRBV27
clone size: many
J gene: TRBJ2-6
D gene: NA
CDR3 DNA: TGTGCCAGCAGTTTAATGGGGGAGGCCAACGTCCTGACTTTC
CDR3 protein: CASSLMGEANVLTF

V gene: TRBV28
clone size: few
J gene: TRBJ1-6
D gene: TRBD1
CDR3 DNA: TGTGCCAGCAGTTTAGCTGGGACAGGGGGCGAGGCCCTCCACTTT
CDR3 protein: CASSLAGTGGEALHF

V gene: TRBV5-1
clone size: NA
J gene: TRBJ2-7
D gene: TRBD2
CDR3 DNA: TGCGCCAGCAGCTTGGCGGCTAGCGGGGACAACGAGCAGTACTTC
CDR3 protein: CASSLAASGDNEQYF

V gene: TRBV7-9
clone size: NA
J gene: TRBJ2-7
D gene: NA
CDR3 DNA: TGTGCCAGCAGCCTTGAATCAGGGAAGGTCGAGCAGTACTTC
CDR3 protein: CASSLESGKVEQYF

V gene: TRBV11-2
clone size: NA
J gene: TRBJ1-2
D gene: NA
CDR3 DNA: TGTGCCAGCAGCACCCCAGGATACTATGGCTACACCTTC
CDR3 protein: CASSTPGYYGYTF

V gene: TRBV19
clone size: NA
J gene: TRBJ2-1
D gene: TRBD2
CDR3 DNA: TGTGCCAGTAGTATGGATGCGGGAGGGGACTATGAGCAGTTCTTC
CDR3 protein: CASSMDAGGDYEQFF

V gene: TRBV27
clone size: many
J gene: TRBJ1-6
D gene: NA
CDR3 DNA: TGTGCCAGCAGTTCCGTTGGATCACCCCTCCACTTT
CDR3 protein: CASSSVGSPLHF

V gene: TRBV19
clone size: NA
J gene: TRBJ2-5
D gene: TRBD1
CDR3 DNA: TGTGCCAGTAGTGCAGGGACAGGGCAAGAGACCCAGTACTTC
CDR3 protein: CASSAGTGQETQYF

V gene: TRBV27
clone size: many
J gene: TRBJ2-7
D gene: TRBD1
CDR3 DNA: TGTGCCAGCAGTTTATGGCAGGGGGCCCAAAGCGAGCAGTACTTC
CDR3 protein: CASSLWQGAQSEQYF

V gene: TRBV2
clone size: few
J gene: TRBJ2-5
D gene: NA
CDR3 DNA: TGTGCCAGCAGGATTAGGGGGACGCAGCAAGAGACCCAGTACTTC
CDR3 protein: CASRIRGTQQETQYF

V gene: TRBV7-2
clone size: NA
J gene: TRBJ2-1
D gene: TRBD2
CDR3 DNA: TGTGCCAGCAGCGTTAGGGGGGGGACTAGCGGCAGCAATGAGCAGTTCTTC
CDR3 protein: CASSVRGGTSGSNEQFF

V gene: TRBV27
clone size: NA
J gene: TRBJ2-1
D gene: NA
CDR3 DNA: TGTGCCAGCAGTTCAGGGAGCTCCTACAATGAGCAGTTCTTC
CDR3 protein: CASSSGSSYNEQFF

V gene: TRBV7-6
clone size: many
J gene: TRBJ1-1
D gene: NA
CDR3 DNA: TGTGCCAGCAGCTTGGCTCCACAGGGGAACACTGAAGCTTTCTTT
CDR3 protein: CASSLAPQGNTEAFF

V gene: TRBV6-1
clone size: many
J gene: TRBJ2-5
D gene: TRBD1
CDR3 DNA: TGTGCCACCAGTACAGGGGGCCAGGAGACCCAGTACTTC
CDR3 protein: CATSTGGQETQYF

V gene: TRBV6-1
clone size: many
J gene: TRBJ2-5
D gene: NA
CDR3 DNA: TGTGCCAGCAGTGTGTGGGGGCAAGAGACCCAGTACTTC
CDR3 protein: CASSVWGQETQYF

V gene: TRBV3-1
clone size: NA
J gene: TRBJ1-3
D gene: NA
CDR3 DNA: TGTGCCAGCAGCCAAGTGATAGGACAGTCCGGAAACACCATATATTTT
CDR3 protein: CASSQVIGQSGNTIYF

V gene: TRBV10-3
clone size: few
J gene: TRBJ2-7
D gene: TRBD2
CDR3 DNA: TGTGCCATCGCCATTACTAGCGCCTACGAGCAGTACTTC
CDR3 protein: CAIAITSAYEQYF

V gene: TRBV10-3
clone size: many
J gene: TRBJ2-7
D gene: TRBD1
CDR3 DNA: TGTGCCATCAGTGGGGGCGGACAGGGCTACGAGCAGTACTTC
CDR3 protein: CAISGGGQGYEQYF

V gene: TRBV13
clone size: few
J gene: TRBJ2-5
D gene: TRBD2
CDR3 DNA: TGTGCCAGCAGCACTGGACTAGCGGGTTTTGAGACCCAGTACTTC
CDR3 protein: CASSTGLAGFETQYF

V gene: TRBV29-1
clone size: few
J gene: TRBJ2-2
D gene: NA
CDR3 DNA: TGCAGCGTTGGCCTGGGCCTGAACACCGGGGAGCTGTTTTTT
CDR3 protein: CSVGLGLNTGELFF

V gene: TRBV28
clone size: many
J gene: TRBJ2-2
D gene: NA
CDR3 DNA: TGTGCCAGCATGGAGACAGGGAACACCGGGGAGCTGTTTTTT
CDR3 protein: CASMETGNTGELFF